This T cell receptor beta chain was identified during a study of Ad26.COV2.S vaccination and SARS-CoV-2 variants. Study-wide background: The study gave Ad26.COV2.S intramuscularly, once or twice 56 days apart. The study's findings and limits: Breadth and depth estimates from TCRs may understate total T cell responses.

A word on this clone: Antigen specificity is unknown.

The protocol was immunoSEQ multiplex PCR, while the TCRdb copy is restricted to in-frame clones and leaves out a portion. The repertoire consists of approximately 400,000 clones, with around 82% occurring once and the leading ten covering approximately 7.8%. CDR1 is DFQATT, CDR2 SNEGSKA, per germline (reference sequence). CDR3 length equals 14 residues. V was trimmed by 3 bases and J by 2 bases, leaving 12 bases between them. Treatment specified: 19 received Ad26.COV2.S at low or high dose, single or two shots; roughly 5 received placebo; per-sample allocation not given. Samples analyzed were those drawn on day 63 after the first vaccine or placebo injection.

Sequenced here: peripheral blood, sampled in a trial of Ad26.COV2.S vaccine versus placebo. This TCR came from a person between 18 and 59 years old who received the Ad26.COV2.S COVID-19 vaccine or a placebo. This chain connects TRBV20-1 to TRBJ2-3, with a weak D call TRBD1 (5 bases). The CDR3 here is CSASPGFNTDTQYF. In DNA, the CDR3 is TGCAGTGCTAGTCCAGGGTTCAACACAGATACGCAGTATTTT.